The T cell receptor (beta chain) described here comes from a study of T cells in Graves' hyperthyroidism and ophthalmopathy. RNA transcripts gave rise to amplified TCR beta CDR3 regions. The HTBI primer set drove a first-round RT-PCR of the TCR CDR3. MiXCR, applied by TCRdb to the multiplex PCR reads, yields one record per CDR3 protein. The repertoire consists of 640,000 or so distinct CDR3 sequences, with 14% occurring once and the leading ten covering more than 6%. This clonotype occurred once. V was shortened by 3 bases and J by 7 bases, with 10 bases between the two germline ends. The CDR3 is 12 residues long. Germline V lookup: CDR1 MDHEN, CDR2 SYDVKM.

The specimen was blood. The chain is built from TRBV28 and TRBJ2-7, with D possibly TRBD2 on 5 matching bases. The receptor comes from a woman under 30 with Graves' ophthalmopathy. In DNA form, the CDR3 reads TGTGCCAGCAGTTTGTGGACTTTTGAGCAGTACTTC. Its protein product is CASSLWTFEQYF. The full variable domain, with the rest looked up from reference TRBV28 and TRBJ2-7, is DVKVTQSSRYLVKRTGEKVFLECVQDMDHENMFWYRQDPGLGLRLIYFSYDVKMKEKGDIPEGYSVSREKKERFSLILESASTNQTSMYLCASSLWTFEQYFGPGTRLTVT.